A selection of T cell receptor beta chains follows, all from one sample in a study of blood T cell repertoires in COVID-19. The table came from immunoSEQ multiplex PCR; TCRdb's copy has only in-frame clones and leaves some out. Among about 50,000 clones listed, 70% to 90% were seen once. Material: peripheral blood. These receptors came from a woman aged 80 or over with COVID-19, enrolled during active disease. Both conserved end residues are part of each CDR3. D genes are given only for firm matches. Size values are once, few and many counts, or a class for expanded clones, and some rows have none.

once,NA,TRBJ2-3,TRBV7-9,TGTGCCAGCAGCTTAGCGACACGCACAGATACGCAGTATTTT,CASSLATRTDTQYF
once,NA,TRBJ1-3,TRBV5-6,TGTGCCAGCAGCTTGTTCGAGGGCTCGTCTGGAAACACCATATATTTT,CASSLFEGSSGNTIYF
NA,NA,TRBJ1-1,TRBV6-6,TGTGCCAGCAGTTACTCCGGGTATACTGAAGCTTTCTTT,CASSYSGYTEAFF
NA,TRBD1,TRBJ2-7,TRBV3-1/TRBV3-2,TGTGCCACCAAACAGGGGGGAACCTACGAGCAGTACTTC,CATKQGGTYEQYF
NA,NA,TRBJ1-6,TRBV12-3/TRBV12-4,TGTGCCAGCAGTTCCCCGGACAGCCTCCACTTT,CASSSPDSLHF
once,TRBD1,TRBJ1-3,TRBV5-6,TGTGCCAGCAGCTTGGTCGGTACAGGGGCTGGAAACACCATATATTTT,CASSLVGTGAGNTIYF
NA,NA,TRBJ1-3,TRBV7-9,TGTGCCAGCAGCCGCGGGGGTTCCGGAAACACCATATATTTT,CASSRGGSGNTIYF
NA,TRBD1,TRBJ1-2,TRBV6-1,TGTGCCAGCAGTGAAAGGGGACAGTTCATAAACTATGGCTACACCTTC,CASSERGQFINYGYTF
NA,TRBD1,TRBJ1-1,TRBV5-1,TGCGCCAGCAGCTTGGGGGACAGATGGACTGAAGCTTTCTTT,CASSLGDRWTEAFF
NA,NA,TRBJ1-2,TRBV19,TGTGCCACCAAACGCGGGCAGGGGTCGGCTGGCTACACCTTC,CATKRGQGSAGYTF
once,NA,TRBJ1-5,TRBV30,TGTGCCTGGAGTCCATCCTACAATCAGCCCCAGCATTTT,CAWSPSYNQPQHF
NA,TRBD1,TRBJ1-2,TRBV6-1,TGTGCCAGCAGTGCGCCGACAGGGGAAGAGCACTATGGCTACACCTTC,CASSAPTGEEHYGYTF
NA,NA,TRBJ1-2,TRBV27,TGTGCCAGCAGTTTATCGGGGGGAGGTTTAAACTATGGCTACACCTTC,CASSLSGGGLNYGYTF
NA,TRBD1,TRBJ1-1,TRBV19,TGTGCCAGTAGTACCTACAGGGGGGCAAGGAACACTGAAGCTTTCTTT,CASSTYRGARNTEAFF
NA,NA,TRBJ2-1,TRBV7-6,TGTGCCAGCAGCTTAGTGCAGGGCGAGGTCTACAATGAGCAGTTCTTC,CASSLVQGEVYNEQFF
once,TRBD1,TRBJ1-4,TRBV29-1,TGCAGCGTTGGTTCGGACAGGGGGCCAACTAATGAAAAACTGTTTTTT,CSVGSDRGPTNEKLFF
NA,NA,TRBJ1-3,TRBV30,TGTGCCTTAAGGACATATTCTGGAAACACCATATATTTT,CALRTYSGNTIYF
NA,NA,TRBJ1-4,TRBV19,TGTGCCAGTAGTACCGACAGGAGTAATGAAAAACTGTTTTTT,CASSTDRSNEKLFF
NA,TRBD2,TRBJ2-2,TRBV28,TGTGCCAGCAACCCCCTTGCGGGAGGGCACACCGGGGAGCTGTTTTTT,CASNPLAGGHTGELFF
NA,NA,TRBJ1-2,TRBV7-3,TGTGCCAGCAGCTTCCTCAACTATGGCTACACCTTC,CASSFLNYGYTF
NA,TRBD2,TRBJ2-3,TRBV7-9,TGTGCCAGCAGCTCTCCGGGACTAGCGGTCACAGATACGCAGTATTTT,CASSSPGLAVTDTQYF
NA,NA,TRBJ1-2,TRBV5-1,TGCGCCAGCAGCTTGGACGGGTCCTATGGCTACACCTTC,CASSLDGSYGYTF
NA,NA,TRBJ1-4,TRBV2,TGTGCCAGCAGCGTAGTGCTAGGGGGGGCCGAGAATTTT,CASSVVLGGAENF
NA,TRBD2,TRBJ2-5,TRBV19,TGTGCCAGTAGTATGCCTAGCGGGAGTGAAGAGACCCAGTACTTC,CASSMPSGSEETQYF
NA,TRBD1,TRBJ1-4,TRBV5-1,TGCGCCAGCAGGTCCGGGACAGCTACGGGTCGCGCTAATGAAAAACTGTTTTTT,CASRSGTATGRANEKLFF
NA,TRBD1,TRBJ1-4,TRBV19,TGTGCCAGTAGTTCTCCGCCGGACAGGGGAAGGGAAAAACTGTTTTTT,CASSSPPDRGREKLFF
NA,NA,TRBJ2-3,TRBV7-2,TGTGCCAGCAGCTTAGCGACGTCAATAGGGGCAGATACGCAGTATTTT,CASSLATSIGADTQYF
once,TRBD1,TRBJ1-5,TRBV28,TGTGCCAGCAGACGAGCCGGGACAGAGAATCAGCCCCAGCATTTT,CASRRAGTENQPQHF
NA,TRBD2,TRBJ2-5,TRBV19,TGTGCCAGTAGTCTAGCGGGACTTCTAGAGACCCAGTACTTC,CASSLAGLLETQYF
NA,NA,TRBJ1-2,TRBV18,TGTGCCAGCTCATCCCGAGATAAGGGGTCTGGCTACACCTTC,CASSSRDKGSGYTF
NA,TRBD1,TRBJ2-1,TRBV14,TGTGCCAGCAGCCAAGCAAGGGGACAGGGCGCTGAGCAGTTCTTC,CASSQARGQGAEQFF
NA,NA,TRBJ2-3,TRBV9,TGTGCCAGCAGCGTAGGTGATGGTAGGGGTGCAGATACGCAGTATTTT,CASSVGDGRGADTQYF
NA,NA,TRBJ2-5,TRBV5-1,TGCGCCAGCAAAACCCAACTTGACAGAAACCAAGAGACCCAGTACTTC,CASKTQLDRNQETQYF
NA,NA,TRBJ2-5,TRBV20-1,TGCAGTGCTAGTAGGCGGCAGGGAATCGAGACCCAGTACTTC,CSASRRQGIETQYF
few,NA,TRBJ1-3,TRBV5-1,TGCGCCAGCAGCTTAAGTGCTACGGGAAACACCATATATTTT,CASSLSATGNTIYF
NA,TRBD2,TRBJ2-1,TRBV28,TGTGCCAGCAGTCGTAGCGGGCCGTCCTACAATGAGCAGTTCTTC,CASSRSGPSYNEQFF
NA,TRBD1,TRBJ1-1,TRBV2,TGTGCCAGCTCTAGAGGGACAGCTTCGGCTTTCTTT,CASSRGTASAFF
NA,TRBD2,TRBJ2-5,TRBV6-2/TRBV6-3,TGTGCCAGCAGTTACGTGGGGACTAGCGGGGGAAGACACGAGACCCAGTACTTC,CASSYVGTSGGRHETQYF
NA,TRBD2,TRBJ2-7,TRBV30,TGTGCCTGGAGTGTTCGGCTAGCGGGGAACTACGAGCAGTACTTC,CAWSVRLAGNYEQYF
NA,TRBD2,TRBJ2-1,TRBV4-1,TGCGCCAGCAGCCACCCGGGACTAGCGGGACGGCAAGATGAGCAGTTCTTC,CASSHPGLAGRQDEQFF
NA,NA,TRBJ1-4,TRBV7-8,TGTGCCAGCAGCTTCCCGGGACTTCAGGGTGAAAAACTGTTTTTT,CASSFPGLQGEKLFF
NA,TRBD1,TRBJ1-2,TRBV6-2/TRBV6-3,TGTGCCAGCAGTCGCTACAGGGGGCGTAACTATGGCTACACCTTC,CASSRYRGRNYGYTF
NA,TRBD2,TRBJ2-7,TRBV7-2,TGTGCCAGCAGCTTAGAATTCGGGAGGGCCAGGAACGAGCAGTACTTC,CASSLEFGRARNEQYF
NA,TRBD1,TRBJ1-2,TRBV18,TGTGCCAGCTCCCACAGGGGAGAGGGCTACACCTTC,CASSHRGEGYTF
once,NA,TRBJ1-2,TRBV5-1,TGCGCCAGCAGCGCGATCCAGGGACTCTATGGCTACACCTTC,CASSAIQGLYGYTF
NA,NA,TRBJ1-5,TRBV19,TGTGCCAGTTATGAGGGAAAAGGGTTTCGCAATCAGCCCCAGCATTTT,CASYEGKGFRNQPQHF
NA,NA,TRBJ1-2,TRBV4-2,TGTGCCAGCAGCCAAGATCGGGGTTATTATGGCTACACCTTC,CASSQDRGYYGYTF
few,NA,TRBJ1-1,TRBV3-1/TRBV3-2,TGTGCCAGCCGGGGTATGGCTGAAGCTTTCTTT,CASRGMAEAFF
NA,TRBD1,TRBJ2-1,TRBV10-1,TGCGCCAGCAGTGATTCCTCCGGGACAGGGGTTCATGAGCAGTTCTTC,CASSDSSGTGVHEQFF
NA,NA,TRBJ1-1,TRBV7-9,TGTGCCAGCAGCTTAGGGAGTCAGATGAACACTGAAGCTTTCTTT,CASSLGSQMNTEAFF
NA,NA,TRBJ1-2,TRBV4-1,TGCGCCAGCAGCCCCCCCTCCTACGTGGGCTACACCTTC,CASSPPSYVGYTF
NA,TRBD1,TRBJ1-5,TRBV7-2,TGTGCCAGCAGCGCCACAGGGGGTCGGCAGCCCCAGCATTTT,CASSATGGRQPQHF